The clone carrying this T cell receptor beta chain was counted a single time. The record originates from a study of cytomegalovirus exposure and HLA in healthy donors. PCR employed 60 Vbeta and 13 Jbeta primers. Repertoires were generated with immunoSEQ multiplex PCR, while TCRdb's copy carries only in-frame clones and drops some. The sample lists a few hundred thousand clones, around 90% seen once, with roughly 1.5% in the top ten. Trimming took off 6 bases at V and 13 bases at J, with 19 bases between the two ends. The CDR3 consists of 13 residues. The germline gives CDR1 MNHNS, CDR2 SASEGT. The chain links TRBV6-1 to TRBJ2-4; D perhaps matches TRBD2 (7 bases). Material for sequencing was PBMCs. The sequence was obtained from a girl aged 2-10 years in good health and CMV-seronegative. The chain's CDR3 is CASRLWAGRGQYF. The DNA for the CDR3 is TGTGCCAGCAGATTATGGGCAGGGAGGGGGCAGTACTTC.